Below, one T cell receptor (beta chain) is given with its context. The sample comes from a study of response to subunit inactivated influenza vaccine. TCRdb ran MiXCR on the RT-PCR reads and lists one entry per CDR3 protein. The table records 500,000 to 550,000 distinct CDR3 sequences, under 30% of them present only once. J lost 10 bases, V lost 4 bases, and 7 bases had no gene match. Germline loops: CDR1 ENHRY, CDR2 SYGVKD. The CDR3 loop spans 13 amino acids. These same data were also listed under a study on T cells expressing NK-cell markers. That work adds: What made the TCR beta cDNA was 5'RACE template switching with UMIs. Repertoires of TCR beta were obtained from T cells sorted as CD3+CD56+NKG2C+, CD3+CD56+NKG2C- and CD3+CD56-NKG2C+. An anti-gamma-delta TCR antibody confined sorting to alpha-beta TCR T cells across several of the experiments. As a fraction of CD8+ T cells, dominant NKG2C+ clonotypes reached roughly 1.0-7.5% in six donors. Similarly, these clonotypes led the CD3+CD56-NKG2C+ fraction as well in several donors.

The sample was CD4+ T cells sorted from PBMCs, taken roughly 12 days after vaccination. The clonotype was recovered from a man in his fifties who received an inactivated influenza vaccine. The rearrangement joins TRBV10-3 to TRBJ2-1; 7 nucleotides line up with TRBD2. In DNA, the CDR3 is TGTGCCATCAGTGCGAGGGAGGGTGACGAGCAGTTCTTC. Residues: CAISAREGDEQFF.